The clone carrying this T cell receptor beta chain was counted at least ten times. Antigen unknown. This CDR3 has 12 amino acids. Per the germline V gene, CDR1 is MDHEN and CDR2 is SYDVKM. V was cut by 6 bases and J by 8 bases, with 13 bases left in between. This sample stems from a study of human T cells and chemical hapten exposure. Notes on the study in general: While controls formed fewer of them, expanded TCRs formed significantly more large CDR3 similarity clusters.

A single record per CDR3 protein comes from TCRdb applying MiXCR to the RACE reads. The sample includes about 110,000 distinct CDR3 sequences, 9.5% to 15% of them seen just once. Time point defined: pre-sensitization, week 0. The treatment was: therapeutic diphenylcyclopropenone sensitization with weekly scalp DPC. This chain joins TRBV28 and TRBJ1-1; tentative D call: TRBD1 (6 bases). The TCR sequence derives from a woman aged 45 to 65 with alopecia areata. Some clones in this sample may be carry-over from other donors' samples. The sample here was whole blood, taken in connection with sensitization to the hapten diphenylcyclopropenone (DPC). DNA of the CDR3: TGTGCCAGCAGCGTACAGGGTTTAGAAGCTTTCTTT. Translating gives CASSVQGLEAFF.